This passage covers 27 T cell receptor beta chains from one sample sequenced in a study of cytomegalovirus exposure and HLA in healthy donors. PCR primers comprised 60 Vbeta and 13 Jbeta primers. Clones were read by immunoSEQ multiplex PCR, and TCRdb kept only the in-frame ones, dropping some. This sample has around 65,000 clones, with about two thirds found just once. The sequencing input was PBMCs. These receptors were collected from a middle-aged man in good health and CMV-seropositive.

This clone was detected a few times. The chain uses TRBV5-6 and TRBJ2-5, with D unresolved. V lost 1 base and J 3 bases, leaving 4 bases between the germline ends. There are 12 residues in the CDR3. Germline V gives CDR1 SGHDT, CDR2 YYEEEE. The CDR3 DNA is TGTGCCAGCAGCTTGTATGAAGAGACCCAGTACTTC. Translation: CASSLYEETQYF.

This CDR3 reads CASSIRRQVNEKLFF. CDR3 in DNA: TGTGCCAGTAGTATACGTAGGCAGGTTAATGAAAAACTGTTTTTT. This chain joins TRBV19 and TRBJ1-4; D gene uncertain. Trimming shortened V by 2 bases and J by 4 bases, and 11 bases separated the two germline ends. The CDR3 extends over 15 amino acids. The germline V gene encodes CDR1 LNHDA and CDR2 SQIVND (reference sequence).

This clone was detected a few times. V usage is TRBV19 and J usage is TRBJ1-2; no clear D gene. The ends were cut back, 4 bases at V and 4 bases at J, with 19 bases in the middle. Germline CDR1 is LNHDA and CDR2 is SQIVND (reference sequence). This CDR3 has 16 residues. The DNA of the CDR3 is TGTGCCAGTAGTAGGGGAGAGGGCGCAAACCCCTATGGCTACACCTTC. The encoded protein is CASSRGEGANPYGYTF.

A single count supports this clone. The rearrangement uses TRBV19 and TRBJ2-1; the match to TRBD2 covers 8 bases. J gave up 2 bases and V 3 bases, and 6 bases lay outside the gene matches. CDR1 LNHDA and CDR2 SQIVND come from the germline V gene (reference sequence). The CDR3 is 16 residues long. This CDR3 reads CASSISGTRTYNEQFF. The CDR3 DNA sequence: TGTGCCAGTAGTATTAGTGGGACTAGGACCTACAATGAGCAGTTCTTC.

This clone was counted a few times. This sequence joins TRBV13 and TRBJ2-7; 9 bases fit TRBD1. CDR3 length: 15 amino acids. The ends lost 5 bases at V and 2 bases at J; junction bases unmatched: 7. The V gene's germline CDR1 is PRHDT and CDR2 FYEKMQ (reference sequence). Here the CDR3 reads CASSPAGQGPYEQYF. In DNA form, the CDR3 reads TGTGCCAGCAGCCCCGCCGGACAGGGGCCCTACGAGCAGTACTTC.

The chain has TRBV29-1 and TRBJ2-5, with 7 positions matching TRBD1. The V gene's germline CDR1 is SQVTM and CDR2 ANQGSEA. This CDR3 comprises 13 residues. V dropped 3 bases and J dropped 4; count of bases not matched to a gene: 5. The CDR3 coding sequence is TGCAGCGTTGATTTGTGGGACAGAGAGACCCAGTACTTC. This sequence encodes CSVDLWDRETQYF.

V is TRBV7-6 and J is TRBJ2-3; weak D call: TRBD2 (5 bases). CDR3 size: 11 residues. V shed 8 bases and J shed 5 bases, with 8 bases lying between them. Per germline, CDR1 SGHVS and CDR2 FNYEAQ. The CDR3 is CASRGRDTQYF. The CDR3 region has the DNA TGTGCCAGCCGAGGGAGAGATACGCAGTATTTT.

V usage is TRBV19 and J usage is TRBJ2-1; D may be TRBD2 (6 bases). The CDR3 extends over 14 amino acids. V lost 3 bases and J lost 7, with 13 bases in between. Per the germline V gene, CDR1 is LNHDA and CDR2 is SQIVND (reference sequence). This chain's CDR3 is CASSMVRDLNEQFF. The CDR3 DNA reads as TGTGCCAGTAGTATGGTGCGGGATCTAAATGAGCAGTTCTTC.

This clone has a single count. This rearrangement joins TRBV5-1 to TRBJ2-7, with TRBD1 matching over 9 bases. This CDR3 region has 14 residues. The trim removed 3 bases at V and 3 bases at J, leaving 4 bases unmatched. Germline lookup yields CDR1 SGHRS and CDR2 YFSETQ. CDR3 amino acids: CASSYGQGRYEQYF. DNA of the CDR3: TGCGCCAGCAGCTATGGACAGGGGCGCTACGAGCAGTACTTC.

This chain connects TRBV29-1 to TRBJ2-3; D unclear. CDR3 length equals 12 residues. Trimming took 1 base from V and 2 from J, leaving 4 bases between them. Germline CDR1 and CDR2: SQVTM and ANQGSEA. The CDR3 region is CSVEGYTDTQYF. DNA of the CDR3: TGCAGCGTTGAAGGCTACACAGATACGCAGTATTTT.

A few counts support this clone. The rearrangement uses TRBV29-1 and TRBJ2-3, with 10 bases lining up with TRBD2. CDR1 is SQVTM, CDR2 ANQGSEA, per germline. This CDR3 comprises 14 residues. The V and J ends lost 4 bases and 5 bases, in that order; junction bases with no gene match: 6. In nucleotides, the CDR3 is TGCAGCGTTGGAGCTAGCGGGAGAGTAGATACGCAGTATTTT. It is translated as CSVGASGRVDTQYF.

This clone was recorded a few times. The rearrangement links TRBV10-3 to TRBJ1-5; TRBD1 might be the D (5 bases). The V gene lost 10 bases and the J gene lost 7 bases, with 20 bases spanning the gap. This CDR3 is 14 amino acids long. Germline lookup yields CDR1 ENHRY and CDR2 SYGVKD. The CDR3 sequence is CATTLGREEQPQHF. The CDR3 bases are TGTGCCACGACGCTGGGCAGGGAGGAACAGCCCCAGCATTTT.

The V call is TRBV7-2, the J call TRBJ2-7; TRBD2 matches 9 bases. This CDR3 is 15 amino acids long. After removal of 5 bases from V and 6 bases from J, the junction contained 11 bases not matched to a gene. Germline values: CDR1 SGHTA, CDR2 FQGNSA. CDR3 sequence (DNA): TGTGCCAGCAGCCCGGCCCCGGGACTAGCACGCGAGCAGTACTTC. It translates to CASSPAPGLAREQYF.

The genes are TRBV5-1 and TRBJ1-6; TRBD1 matches at 8 bases. The CDR3 covers 15 residues. After removal of 4 bases from V and 9 bases from J, the junction contained 9 bases not matched to a gene. Germline V gene lookup returns CDR1 SGHRS and CDR2 YFSETQ. The CDR3 DNA follows: TGCGCCAGCAGCCTTGGACAGGGCCTTGGTTCACCCCTCCACTTT. It yields the protein CASSLGQGLGSPLHF.

This clone was recorded once. The rearrangement links TRBV6-5 to TRBJ1-1; D might be TRBD1 (5 bases). V gave up 5 bases and J gave up 4 bases, with 14 bases separating them. This CDR3 spans 14 amino acids. Germline V gene sequence: CDR1 MNHEY, CDR2 SVGAGI. The CDR3 is CASSPGGGATEAFF. CDR3 nucleotides: TGTGCCAGCAGTCCCGGCGGAGGGGCCACTGAAGCTTTCTTT.

This clone was detected only a few times. The chain is built from TRBV15 and TRBJ2-1; D might be TRBD2 (5 bases). CDR3 length: 19 residues. Trimming left V 6 bases short and J 0 bases short, with 24 bases between. From germline, CDR1 is LNHNV and CDR2 YYDKDF (reference sequence). The CDR3 reads CATSNRRGAGISSYNEQFF. CDR3 bases: TGTGCCACCAGTAACCGTCGGGGTGCGGGCATTAGCTCCTACAATGAGCAGTTCTTC.

The chain carries TRBV5-1 and TRBJ2-5, with D maybe TRBD2 (6 bases). Germline loops: CDR1 SGHRS, CDR2 YFSETQ. Trimming removed 0 bases from V and 5 bases from J, with 11 bases in between. This CDR3 comprises 14 residues. As DNA, the CDR3 is TGCGCCAGCAGCTTGGTGCGGGCGGGGGAGACCCAGTACTTC. Its translation: CASSLVRAGETQYF.

Comments on this clone: The sample holds other DNA sequences that translate to the same CDR3. The CDR3 protein is CASSLVSETQYF. The CDR3 region has the DNA TGTGCCAGCAGCTTAGTCTCTGAGACCCAGTACTTC. The chain has TRBV7-9 and TRBJ2-5; no clear D gene. The CDR3 runs 12 residues. V shed 1 base and J shed 5 bases, with 5 bases lying between them. Germline-derived CDR1 and CDR2 are SEHNR and FQNEAQ (reference sequence).

This chain connects TRBV29-1 to TRBJ1-1; weak D call: TRBD1 (6 bases). Per germline, CDR1 SQVTM and CDR2 ANQGSEA. Trimming removed 7 bases from V and 1 base from J, with 7 bases in between. The CDR3 loop spans 11 amino acids. The CDR3 DNA follows: TGCAGCGCACAGGGGAACACTGAAGCTTTCTTT. This encodes CSAQGNTEAFF. Complete variable domain (other parts from reference TRBV29-1 and TRBJ1-1): SAVISQKPSRDICQRGTSLTIQCQVDSQVTMMFWYRQQPGQSLTLIATANQGSEATYESGFVIDKFPISRPNLTFSTLTVSNMSPEDSSIYLCSAQGNTEAFFGQGTRLTVV.

This clone turned up a few times. This chain links TRBV19 with TRBJ2-3, with 9 bases lining up with TRBD1. The CDR3 spans 15 residues. The germline V gene has CDR1 LNHDA and CDR2 SQIVND (reference sequence). Trimming took 6 bases from V and 3 from J; bases not matched to a gene: 7. The CDR3, as DNA: TGTGCCAGTAGCTGGATACAGGGGGCAACAGATACGCAGTATTTT. Residues: CASSWIQGATDTQYF.

This clone was counted a few times. The rearrangement links TRBV7-8 to TRBJ1-2; the match to TRBD1 covers 8 bases. The junction had 3 bases not matched to a gene; V was cut back by 0 bases and J by 3 bases. The germline V gene encodes CDR1 SGHVS and CDR2 FQNEAQ. The length of the CDR3 is 15 residues. In nucleotides, the CDR3 is TGTGCCAGCAGCTTAGCAGGACAGGGCGACTATGGCTACACCTTC. Translating gives CASSLAGQGDYGYTF.

Remarks on this clone: A read error may account for a junction end that differs from germline. The chain combines TRBV7-7 with TRBJ1-6, with D unclear. The CDR3 has 20 residues. Germline V CDR1 and CDR2: SSHAT, FNYEAQ (reference sequence). This CDR3 reads CASSFYTGGLRGQPISPLHF. Here the CDR3 DNA reads TGTGCTAGCAGCTTTTACACGGGTGGGCTAAGAGGGCAGCCGATATCACCCCTCCACTTT.

The chain carries TRBV6-1 and TRBJ1-1; D is unresolved. The V and J ends lost 5 bases and 5 bases respectively, with 12 bases between them. This CDR3 contains 13 residues. Germline V CDR1 and CDR2: MNHNS, SASEGT. As DNA, the CDR3 is TGTGCCAGCAGTTTCTCACAGTGGACTGAAGCTTTCTTT. Its protein product is CASSFSQWTEAFF.

The chain carries TRBV5-1 and TRBJ2-3; D might be TRBD2 (7 bases). The germline V gene has CDR1 SGHRS and CDR2 YFSETQ. The CDR3 runs to 18 residues. V was cut by 4 bases and J by 0 bases, with 21 bases left in between. This CDR3 is CASSLRGPSVSSTDTQYF. CDR3 DNA sequence: TGCGCCAGCAGCCTGCGGGGGCCTAGCGTTTCTAGCACAGATACGCAGTATTTT.

This sequence joins TRBV27 and TRBJ2-1; 11 nucleotides align to TRBD1. The trim removed 3 bases at V and 7 bases at J, leaving 5 bases unmatched. CDR3 size: 15 residues. Germline CDR1 is MNHEY and CDR2 is SMNVEV (reference sequence). DNA of the CDR3: TGTGCCAGCAGTTTCTTGGACAGGGGGCGGAATGAGCAGTTCTTC. Residues: CASSFLDRGRNEQFF.

This clone was seen only a few times. This rearrangement joins TRBV18 to TRBJ2-7, with 9 bases fitting TRBD1. The CDR3 has 16 amino acids. V dropped 2 bases and J dropped 5; count of bases not matched to a gene: 10. Germline V gene sequence: CDR1 KGHSH, CDR2 LQKENI. The chain's CDR3 is CASSPARDRVSHEQYF. Written as DNA, the CDR3 is TGTGCCAGCTCACCAGCCCGGGACAGGGTATCCCACGAGCAGTACTTC. Looking up the rest from reference TRBV18 and TRBJ2-7 gives the full variable domain: NAGVMQNPRHLVRRRGQEARLRCSPMKGHSHVYWYRQLPEEGLKFMVYLQKENIIDESGMPKERFSAEFPKEGPSILRIQQVVRGDSAAYFCASSPARDRVSHEQYFGPGTRLTVT.

This clone was found a few times. CDR3 in DNA: TGTGCCAGCAGTGAAGTCCGGACAACGAACACCGGGGAGCTGTTTTTT. The encoded protein is CASSEVRTTNTGELFF. The chain links TRBV25-1 to TRBJ2-2, with D tentatively TRBD1 (5 bases). The CDR3 sequence is 16 residues long. Germline V gives CDR1 MGHDK, CDR2 SYGVNS. The V gene lost 2 bases and the J gene lost 0 bases, with 10 bases spanning the gap.